The source of this T cell receptor beta chain is a study of blood T cells in healthy people across ages. Study-level points and caveats: Unsorted PBMC input precluded a conclusive naive versus antigen-experienced comparison.

Then a second PCR, running roughly 7 to 11 cycles, was carried out with a sample-barcoded 5' primer and a J-beta primer mix. Each CDR3 protein gets one entry after TCRdb re-called the 5' RACE reads with MiXCR. The sample consists of around 1,500,000 distinct CDR3 sequences, about 30% of them appearing once. Looked up from germline, CDR1 is SGHAT and CDR2 is FQNNGV. V shed 5 bases and J 6 bases; nucleotides not matched to a gene: 5. The CDR3 totals 14 residues. A word on this clonotype: Its cognate antigen is unknown.

Peripheral blood samples of 9.5 to 10 milliliters were drawn from each donor. This receptor was obtained from a woman in her twenties or thirties in good health. The V call is TRBV11-2, the J call TRBJ2-1; the match to TRBD2 covers 9 bases. The sample consisted of blood. The CDR3 sequence is CASSIGRGGNEQFF. CDR3 nucleotide sequence: TGTGCCAGCAGCATTGGGCGGGGGGGCAATGAGCAGTTCTTC.